This TCR beta chain was observed in a study of technical replicates of blood from several donors. Only in-frame clones appear in the TCRdb table, and some are missing; sequencing was by immunoSEQ multiplex PCR. The sample carries 60,000 to 75,000 clones, less than 98% recorded once. This CDR3 has 16 residues. CDR1 SGHDN and CDR2 FVKESK come from the germline V gene. The junction had 7 bases not matched to a gene; V was cut back by 0 bases and J by 7 bases. Input material: T cells isolated from PBMCs. The origin of this receptor is a human donor in good health. The chain is built from TRBV14 and TRBJ2-1, with 9 nucleotides matching TRBD1. The CDR3 coding sequence is TGTGCCAGCAGCCAAGAGATCGGGACAGGGATTAATGAGCAGTTCTTC. Translated, it gives CASSQEIGTGINEQFF.